The sequence of this T cell receptor beta chain was determined in a study of regulatory T cells in long-lasting Graves disease. The study's findings and limits: Favored gene segments in persistent disease were TRBV28, TRBJ1-2 and TRBJ2-5. For persistent Graves' patients, TCR diversity was lower than for newly diagnosed ones.

In its sample, this clonotype was seen many times. The antigen is not known. The germline V gene encodes CDR1 MDHEN and CDR2 SYDVKM. Trimming cost V 2 bases and J 7 bases, with 18 bases left between them. The CDR3 length is 15 residues. Time point denoted: persistent/refractory GD, antithyroid drugs over 5 years with positive TRAb. PBMC-derived RNA was used for the TCR library. An endocrinology department in Xi'an, China, supplied the patients. Each patient gave 7.5 to 9 milliliters of EDTA-anticoagulated peripheral blood. Arm-PCR with iRepertoire HTBI primers amplified the CDR3 regions for these TCR beta libraries. TCRdb recomputed calls from the multiplex PCR reads with MiXCR, one row per CDR3 protein. The sample lists 400,000 to 500,000 distinct CDR3 sequences, approximately 22% occurring once.

The gene calls are TRBV28 and TRBJ2-7; D is unclear. Here the sequenced sample was peripheral blood mononuclear cells (PBMCs), taken when the disease was refractory, from a patient treated with antithyroid drugs. This TCR was recovered from a female donor with Graves disease. CDR3 loop: CASSLPGVAHEEQYF. The CDR3 DNA sequence: TGTGCCAGCAGTTTACCCGGTGTGGCCCATGAGGAGCAGTACTTC.